The clone carrying this TCR beta chain was picked up a small number of times. The antigen is undetermined. Germline loops: CDR1 SGHDT, CDR2 YYEEEE. The ends lost 4 bases at V and 4 bases at J; junction bases unmatched: 14. This CDR3 has 18 amino acids. PCR involved 60 Vbeta and 13 Jbeta primers. Assay used: immunoSEQ multiplex PCR; TCRdb lists only in-frame clones, some missing. The table has some 200,000 clones, about two thirds seen once. The sample originates from a study of cytomegalovirus exposure and HLA in healthy donors. Study observations and caveats: 16,951 TCR beta sequences were associated with HLA alleles at 0.05 false discovery rate in a later analysis.

This TCR derives from a man in his forties or fifties in good health and CMV-seropositive. Sequenced: PBMCs. The V call is TRBV5-6, the J call TRBJ1-3, with 10 bases matching TRBD1. CDR3 sequence: CASSRLRGQGWKGNTIYF. The CDR3 DNA reads as TGTGCCAGCAGCCGACTCCGGGGACAGGGGTGGAAAGGAAACACCATATATTTT.